Following are 20 T cell receptor beta chains from one sample sequenced in a study of blood T cell repertoires in COVID-19. Profiled with immunoSEQ multiplex PCR; TCRdb holds only in-frame clones, not every one. The top ten hold approximately 4.8% of the sample, which has around 63,000 clones, roughly 72% seen once. Sequencing was performed on peripheral blood. The receptors here all came from a woman aged 65 to 85 with COVID-19, enrolled during active disease.

The chain combines TRBV7-3 with TRBJ2-2; no firm D call. This CDR3 comprises 12 residues. CDR1 SGHTA and CDR2 FQGTGA come from the germline V gene. Trimming removed 4 bases at V and 6 bases at J, with 6 bases between. The chain's CDR3 is CASSSSPGELFF. The CDR3 DNA follows: TGTGCCAGCAGCTCTTCCCCCGGGGAGCTGTTTTTT.

This chain joins TRBV18 and TRBJ2-5; 10 bases line up with TRBD1. This CDR3 comprises 15 residues. Germline CDR1 is KGHSH and CDR2 is LQKENI. Unmatched junction bases numbered 9, after V lost 4 bases and J lost 7 bases. CDR3 DNA: TGTGCCAGCTCACAGGGGACAGGGGCCCCCGGGACCCAGTACTTC. It encodes CASSQGTGAPGTQYF.

Only one count was recorded for this clone. The chain carries TRBV24-1 and TRBJ2-5; D perhaps matches TRBD2 (6 bases). The V and J ends lost 4 bases and 7 bases respectively, with 18 bases between them. The CDR3 has 15 amino acids. In germline, CDR1 is KGHDR, CDR2 SFDVKD. The CDR3 region has the DNA TGTGCCACCAGTGACCGGGGGACCTCCACGGGGACCCAGTACTTC. Translating it yields CATSDRGTSTGTQYF.

This clone was seen more than once but under ten times. The V gene is TRBV6-2 or TRBV6-3, the J gene TRBJ1-2, with D unresolved. The germline gives CDR1 MNHEY, CDR2 SVGEGT. V was cut by 0 bases and J by 0 bases, with 8 bases left in between. This CDR3 has 15 amino acids. The CDR3 DNA is TGTGCCAGCAGTTACTCGACCCTAGCTAACTATGGCTACACCTTC. This codes for CASSYSTLANYGYTF.

This chain links TRBV10-3 with TRBJ1-2; TRBD1 matches 7 bases. After removal of 6 bases from V and 2 bases from J, the junction contained 18 bases not matched to a gene. The CDR3 has 18 amino acids. Germline V lookup: CDR1 ENHRY, CDR2 SYGVKD. The CDR3 protein is CAIRIELIQGKANYGYTF. The CDR3 nucleotides are TGTGCCATCAGAATTGAGCTAATACAGGGGAAGGCGAACTATGGCTACACCTTC.

A few counts support this clone. The V gene is TRBV7-3, the J gene TRBJ1-2, with D possibly TRBD1 on 5 matching bases. V lost 6 bases and J 2 bases, leaving 10 bases between the germline ends. The CDR3 sequence is 13 residues long. The germline V gene has CDR1 SGHTA and CDR2 FQGTGA. The CDR3 loop reads CASSRQPNYGYTF. In DNA, the CDR3 is TGTGCCAGCAGTCGACAGCCCAACTATGGCTACACCTTC.

The rearrangement uses TRBV24-1 and TRBJ2-1; 7 bases fit TRBD1. Germline assignment: CDR1 KGHDR and CDR2 SFDVKD. Trimming removed 3 bases from V and 5 bases from J; junction bases left unmatched: 9. The CDR3 length is 16 residues. The CDR3 loop reads CATSDPGTEVNNEQFF. CDR3 DNA: TGTGCCACCAGTGATCCCGGGACAGAGGTTAACAATGAGCAGTTCTTC.

J is TRBJ2-3 and V is TRBV6-2 or TRBV6-3; 11 bases are shared with TRBD2. The germline CDR1 and CDR2 sequences are MNHEY and SVGEGT. The CDR3 covers 18 residues. V dropped 4 bases and J dropped 8; count of bases not matched to a gene: 17. CDR3 nucleotide sequence: TGTGCCAGCAGTTTCCCAAGAGCGACTAGCGGGAAGTATGGTACGCAGTATTTT. It encodes CASSFPRATSGKYGTQYF.

Written as DNA, the CDR3 is TGTGCCAGCTGTAAAACCGGAGACTGCTACACTGAAGCTTTCTTT. Protein sequence: CASCKTGDCYTEAFF. This chain links TRBV27 with TRBJ1-1; D unresolved. Deletions cut 8 bases from V and 3 bases from J, with 19 bases between. The CDR3 is 15 residues long. Germline assignment: CDR1 MNHEY and CDR2 SMNVEV (reference sequence).

V is TRBV5-1 and J is TRBJ2-1; D gene ambiguous. Germline CDR1 and CDR2: SGHRS and YFSETQ. The length of the CDR3 is 15 residues. V was pared by 3 bases and J by 0 bases, with 10 bases between. CDR3 nucleotides: TGCGCCAGCAGCTCGTCCACGGGCTCCTACAATGAGCAGTTCTTC. Its translation is CASSSSTGSYNEQFF.

The CDR3 region has the DNA TGTGCCAGCAGTTACCGACAGGCCATGGGTGACATTCAGTACTTC. Translating gives CASSYRQAMGDIQYF. This chain links TRBV6-2 or TRBV6-3 with TRBJ2-4; D is perhaps TRBD1 (6 bases). This CDR3 spans 15 amino acids. Germline V CDR1 and CDR2: MNHEY, SVGEGT. V shed 2 bases and J shed 8 bases, with 16 bases lying between them.

The chain couples TRBV7-3 to TRBJ2-2, with D unresolved. The V end was cut by 5 bases, the J end by 8 bases, with 15 bases between. The germline V gene has CDR1 SGHTA and CDR2 FQGTGA. The length of the CDR3 is 14 residues. The DNA of the CDR3 is TGTGCCAGCAGCCTCGATCGAGGTGTGGGGGAGCTGTTTTTT. Protein sequence: CASSLDRGVGELFF.

The chain couples TRBV24-1 to TRBJ2-2; 9 bases match TRBD1. The junction had 10 bases not matched to a gene; V was cut back by 10 bases and J by 5 bases. The CDR3 totals 15 residues. The V gene's germline CDR1 is KGHDR and CDR2 SFDVKD. The CDR3 here is CATSVAGTGTGELFF. DNA for the CDR3: TGTGCCACTAGCGTGGCAGGGACAGGGACCGGGGAGCTGTTTTTT.

This clone was picked up one time. The chain uses TRBV14 and TRBJ1-1; tentative D call: TRBD1 (5 bases). Trimming shortened V by 5 bases and J by 3 bases, and 19 bases separated the two germline ends. CDR1 and CDR2 (germline): SGHDN, FVKESK. This CDR3 contains 16 residues. The CDR3 DNA reads TGTGCCAGCAGCTTCCCCCAAGGGGTGTTCGACACTGAAGCTTTCTTT. This codes for CASSFPQGVFDTEAFF.

Only a few counts were recorded for this clone. V and J are TRBV6-5 and TRBJ2-6, with D hard to call. CDR3 length equals 15 residues. Germline CDR1 is MNHEY and CDR2 is SVGAGI. V was cut by 6 bases and J by 1 base, with 10 bases left in between. CDR3 bases: TGTGCCAGCAGCAAGACACCATCTGGGGCCAACGTCCTGACTTTC. It specifies CASSKTPSGANVLTF.

This chain links TRBV7-9 with TRBJ2-1, with 7 bases lining up with TRBD2. The V segment lost 5 bases and the J segment 0 bases; nucleotides outside the gene matches: 1. Germline V gene data show CDR1 as SEHNR and CDR2 as FQNEAQ (reference sequence). The CDR3 is made up of 14 amino acids. The CDR3 spells CASSKRDSYNEQFF. CDR3 DNA sequence: TGTGCCAGCAGCAAGCGGGACTCCTACAATGAGCAGTTCTTC.

This chain's CDR3 is CASSPGTGPNTEAFF. As DNA, the CDR3 is TGTGCCAGCAGCCCAGGGACAGGACCGAACACTGAAGCTTTCTTT. This chain joins TRBV5-8 and TRBJ1-1, with 8 bases fitting TRBD1. V gave up 4 bases and J gave up 1 base; unmatched junction bases: 6. Germline V CDR1 and CDR2: SGHTS, YDEGEE. The CDR3 contains 15 residues.

This chain joins TRBV6-2 or TRBV6-3 and TRBJ2-7; D is unclear. In germline, CDR1 is MNHEY, CDR2 SVGEGT. CDR3 length equals 13 residues. V was trimmed by 0 bases and J by 2 bases, leaving 5 bases between them. The DNA for the CDR3 is TGTGCCAGCAGTTACTCTGTAGCCTACGAGCAGTACGTC. Translated, it gives CASSYSVAYEQYV.

This clone has only one observation. This chain connects TRBV6-5 to TRBJ2-2; weak D call: TRBD2 (5 bases). The CDR3 runs 16 residues. Germline V gene lookup returns CDR1 MNHEY and CDR2 SVGAGI. V shed 2 bases and J shed 6 bases, with 16 bases lying between them. The chain's CDR3 is CASSYVGATLPGELFF. In nucleotides, the CDR3 is TGTGCCAGCAGTTACGTGGGAGCCACTCTTCCCGGGGAGCTGTTTTTT.

The chain links TRBV12-5 to TRBJ1-3, with D uncertain. The V gene lost 5 bases and the J gene lost 0 bases, with 8 bases spanning the gap. Germline CDR1 LGHNT, CDR2 FRNRAP. The length of the CDR3 is 14 residues. The CDR3 is CASGTGISGNTIYF. CDR3 nucleotide sequence: TGTGCTAGTGGTACGGGGATCTCTGGAAACACCATATATTTT.